The T cell receptor (beta chain) described here comes from a study of long-term antiretroviral therapy in people with HIV. Each participant with HIV received care in the United States. General observations from the study: HIV repertoire CDR3 lengths ranged less widely than those of controls.

This was the immunoSEQ v3.0 assay at survey level. TCRdb's copy holds only in-frame clones and misses some; the assay was immunoSEQ multiplex PCR. Counted here are roughly 22,000 clones, approximately 80% occurring once; the ten biggest clones make up more than 2%. CDR3 size: 15 residues. V was shortened by 5 bases and J by 0 bases, with 13 bases between the two germline ends. Germline CDR1 and CDR2: SGHTA and FQGNSA. Notes on this clone: Its antigen is unidentified.

The chain carries TRBV7-2 and TRBJ2-5; D not resolved. This sample comprised unsorted PBMCs, obtained 3 years after starting antiretroviral therapy. The source is a man in his fifties or sixties with HIV. As DNA, the CDR3 is TGTGCCAGCAGCCCCCAGAGGTCCTACCAAGAGACCCAGTACTTC. Its translation is CASSPQRSYQETQYF.